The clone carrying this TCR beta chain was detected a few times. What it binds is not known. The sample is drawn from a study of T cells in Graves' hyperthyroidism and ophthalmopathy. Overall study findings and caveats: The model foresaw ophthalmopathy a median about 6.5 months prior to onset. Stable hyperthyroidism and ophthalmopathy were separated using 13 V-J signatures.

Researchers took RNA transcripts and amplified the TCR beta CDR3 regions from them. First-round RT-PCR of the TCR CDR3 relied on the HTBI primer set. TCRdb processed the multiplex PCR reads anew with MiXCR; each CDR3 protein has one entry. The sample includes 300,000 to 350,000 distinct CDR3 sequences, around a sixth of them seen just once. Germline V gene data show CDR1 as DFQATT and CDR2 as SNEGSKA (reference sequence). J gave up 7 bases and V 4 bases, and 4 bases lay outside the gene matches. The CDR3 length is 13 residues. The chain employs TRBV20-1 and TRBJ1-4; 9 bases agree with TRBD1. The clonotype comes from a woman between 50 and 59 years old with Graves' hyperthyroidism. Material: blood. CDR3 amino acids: CSAKRTGVEKLFF. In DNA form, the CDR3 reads TGCAGTGCTAAGAGGACAGGGGTTGAAAAACTGTTTTTT.